This T cell receptor (beta chain) was identified in a study of human T cells and chemical hapten exposure. The wider study: Yields of TCR per sample differed, chiefly owing to small differences in pooled library volume.

This clonotype occurred many times. Its antigen is currently unknown. Time point noted: pre-sensitization, week 0. Treatment defined: therapeutic diphenylcyclopropenone sensitization with weekly scalp DPC. Sample donors consisted of patients with alopecia, aged 18 to 70 years, who were suitable for DPC. What the library attached to individual cDNA molecules were unique molecular identifiers. One entry per CDR3 protein results from TCRdb running MiXCR on the RACE reads. The sample records over 85,000 distinct CDR3 sequences, more than 10% being singletons. Study conclusions and caveats: Patch test score was positively correlated with the counts of PT1 expanded TCRs.

Germline V gene sequence: CDR1 LGHNA, CDR2 YNFKEQ. The CDR3 extends over 17 amino acids. The ends lost 1 base at V and 8 bases at J; junction bases unmatched: 8. The input for sequencing was whole blood, taken in connection with sensitization to the hapten diphenylcyclopropenone (DPC). The V call is TRBV4-2, the J call TRBJ2-1, with 13 bases aligning to TRBD2. The receptor was derived from a woman aged 60-70 years with alopecia areata. Some clones in this sample may be carry-over from other donors' samples. DNA for the CDR3: TGTGCCAGCAGCCAAGGCCGACTAGCGGGGGGAAGGTATGAGCAGTTCTTC. This sequence encodes CASSQGRLAGGRYEQFF.